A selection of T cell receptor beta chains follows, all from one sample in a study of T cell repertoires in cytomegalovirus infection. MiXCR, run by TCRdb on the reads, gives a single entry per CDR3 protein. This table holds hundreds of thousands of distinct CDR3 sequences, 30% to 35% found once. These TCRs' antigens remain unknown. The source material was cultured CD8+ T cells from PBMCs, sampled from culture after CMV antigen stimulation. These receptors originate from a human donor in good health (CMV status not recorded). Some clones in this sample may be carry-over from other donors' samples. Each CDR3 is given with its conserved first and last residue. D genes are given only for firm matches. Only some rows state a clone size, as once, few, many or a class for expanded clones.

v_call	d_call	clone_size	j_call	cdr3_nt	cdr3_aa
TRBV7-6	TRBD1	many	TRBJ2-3	TGTGCCAGCAGCTTAGCGGAACAGGGGTACACAGATACGCAGTATTTT	CASSLAEQGYTDTQYF
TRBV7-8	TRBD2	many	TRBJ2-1	TGTGCCAGCAGCTTAGTCGGGGGGGTCTACAATGAGCAGTTCTTC	CASSLVGGVYNEQFF
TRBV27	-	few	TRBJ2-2	TGTGCCAGCAGTTTATTCGACGTGAGCACCGGGGAGCTGTTTTTT	CASSLFDVSTGELFF
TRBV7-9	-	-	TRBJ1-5	TGTGCCAGCGGCCCGGGACCTAATCAGCCCCAGCATTTT	CASGPGPNQPQHF
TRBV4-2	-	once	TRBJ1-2	TGTGCCAGCAGCCACGGGGATGCCTATGGCTACACCTTC	CASSHGDAYGYTF
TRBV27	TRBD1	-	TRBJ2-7	TGTGCCAGCAGCCAGGGGGCTTCCTACGAGCAGTACTTC	CASSQGASYEQYF
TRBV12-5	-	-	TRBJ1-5	TGTGCTAGTGGTTTGGGGGAACTGATCAATCAGCCCCAGCATTTT	CASGLGELINQPQHF
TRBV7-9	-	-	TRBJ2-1	TGTGCCAGCAGCTTTAGTCAGGGTTTTCACAATGAGCAGTTCTTC	CASSFSQGFHNEQFF
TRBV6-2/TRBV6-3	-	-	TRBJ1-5	TGTGCCAGCAGTTACCCCCCCCAGCCCCAGCATTTT	CASSYPPQPQHF
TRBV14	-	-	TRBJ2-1	TGTGCCAGCAGCCCCCTGATGGGGGAGCCCTACAATGAGCAGTTCTTC	CASSPLMGEPYNEQFF
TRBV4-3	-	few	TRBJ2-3	TGCGCCAGCAGCCAACCCGGGTGGGACACCAGCACAGATACGCAGTATTTT	CASSQPGWDTSTDTQYF
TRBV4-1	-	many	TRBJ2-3	TGCGCCAGCAGCCAACAACAGGGAACTCGGTCGGGATTCCCAGATACGCAGTATTTT	CASSQQQGTRSGFPDTQYF
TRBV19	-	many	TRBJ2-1	TGTGCCAGTAGTATATCAGGAACCCACAATGAGCAGTTCTTC	CASSISGTHNEQFF
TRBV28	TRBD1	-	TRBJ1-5	TGTGCCACCGGACAGGGCCTCTATCAGCCCCAGCATTTT	CATGQGLYQPQHF
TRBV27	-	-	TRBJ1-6	TGTGCCAGCAGTTCCCCCGGACGAGACTCAAGATCAGGCTCACCCCTCCACTTT	CASSSPGRDSRSGSPLHF
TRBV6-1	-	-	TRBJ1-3	TGTGCCAGCAGCGACACAGGCTACTCTGGAAACACCATATATTTT	CASSDTGYSGNTIYF
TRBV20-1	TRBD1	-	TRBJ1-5	TGCAGTGCTGAAGACAGGGCGAGCAATCAGCCCCAGCATTTT	CSAEDRASNQPQHF
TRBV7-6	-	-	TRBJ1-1	TGTGCCAGCAGCCAAACTCGACAAAACACTGAAGCTTTCTTT	CASSQTRQNTEAFF
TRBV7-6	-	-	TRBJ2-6	TGTGCCAGCAGCTCGTGGGGGGGGCCTGGGGCCAACGTCCTGACTTTC	CASSSWGGPGANVLTF
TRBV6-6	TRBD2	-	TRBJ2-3	TGTGCCAGCACCACAGTAGCGGGCCCAAGCACAGATACGCAGTATTTT	CASTTVAGPSTDTQYF
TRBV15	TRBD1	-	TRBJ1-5	TGTGCCACCTCGGGGGGACAGGGCGGTCAGCCCCAGCATTTT	CATSGGQGGQPQHF
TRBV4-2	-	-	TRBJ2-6	TGTGCCAGCAGCCAAGAGGCATCCCCGGACCACAGCTCTGGGGCCAACGTCCTGACTTTT	CASSQEASPDHSSGANVLTF
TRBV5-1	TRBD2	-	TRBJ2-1	TGCGCCAGCAGCTTGGAGGTAGCGGGGCCTCCTTACAATGAGCAGTTCTTC	CASSLEVAGPPYNEQFF
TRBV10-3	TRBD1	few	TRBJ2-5	TGTGCCATCAGTGAGTCGAGGTCGGCGCAGGGGGATGAAAAGACCCAGTACTTC	CAISESRSAQGDEKTQYF
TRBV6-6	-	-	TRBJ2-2	TGTGCCAGCAGTAATCATATGTCCGCGAACACCGGGGAGCTGTTTTTT	CASSNHMSANTGELFF
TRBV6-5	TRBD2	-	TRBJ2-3	TGTGCCAGCAGTTACAGTTTGCCTAGCGGTAACCTAGATACGCAGTATTTT	CASSYSLPSGNLDTQYF
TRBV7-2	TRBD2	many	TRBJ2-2	TGTGCCAGCAGCTCTTATGCGGGGGGGAACACCGGGGAGCTGTTTTTT	CASSSYAGGNTGELFF
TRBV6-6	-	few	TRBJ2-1	TGTGCCAGCAGTTACGTGGAGGGGGCTTACAATGAGCAGTTCTTC	CASSYVEGAYNEQFF
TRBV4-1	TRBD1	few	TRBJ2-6	TGCGCCAGCAGCCCTTGGACAGGGGTCCTGGCAGGGGCCAACGTCCTGACTTTC	CASSPWTGVLAGANVLTF
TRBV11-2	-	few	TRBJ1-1	TGTGCCAGCAGCTTTGGACCGGGACAACCAAGCTTCTCAGCTGAAGCTTTCTTT	CASSFGPGQPSFSAEAFF
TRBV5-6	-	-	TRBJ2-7	TGTGCCAGCAGCTTGGAGTCACCATACGAGCAGTACTTC	CASSLESPYEQYF
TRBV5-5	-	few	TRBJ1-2	TGTGCCAGCAGCTTGAAGGACAGCTACTATGGCTACACCTTC	CASSLKDSYYGYTF
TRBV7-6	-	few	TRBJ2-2	TGTGCCAGCAGCTTAGCTCCGGATATTCGGAACACCGGGGAGCTGTTTTTT	CASSLAPDIRNTGELFF
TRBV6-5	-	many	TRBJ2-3	TGTGCCAGCAGTTACTCCCAGGAGACAGATACGCAGTATTTT	CASSYSQETDTQYF
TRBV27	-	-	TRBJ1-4	TGTGCCAGCAGTTTATGGGCAGGGGTGGAAAAACTGTTTTTT	CASSLWAGVEKLFF
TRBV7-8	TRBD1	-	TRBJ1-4	TGTGCCAGCAGCTTTTATAGGACAGGGAATGAAAAACTGTTTTTT	CASSFYRTGNEKLFF
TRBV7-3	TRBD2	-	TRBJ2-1	TGTGCCAGCAGCTCGCCCCTCTCAGCGGGGAATGAGCAGTTCTTC	CASSSPLSAGNEQFF
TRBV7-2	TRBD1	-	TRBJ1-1	TGTGCCAGCAGCCGACCAATAACAGGGGGAACTGAAGCTTTCTTT	CASSRPITGGTEAFF
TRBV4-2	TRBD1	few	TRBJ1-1	TGTGCCAGCAGCCAAGATATCCGACAGGGAAACACTGAAGCTTTCTTT	CASSQDIRQGNTEAFF
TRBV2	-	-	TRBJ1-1	TGTGCCAGCACCGCGACGGAAGCTTTCTTT	CASTATEAFF
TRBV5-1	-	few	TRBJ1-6	TGCGCCAGCAGCTGGGGACTGGACCATTCACCCCTCCACTTT	CASSWGLDHSPLHF
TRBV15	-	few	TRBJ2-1	TGTGCCACCAGCCTCGGGCGGGGTCGGAATGAGCAGTTCTTC	CATSLGRGRNEQFF
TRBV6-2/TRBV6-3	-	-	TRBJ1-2	TGTGCCAGCAGTTACACGGACTTCCTAAGGAGTGGCTACACCTTC	CASSYTDFLRSGYTF
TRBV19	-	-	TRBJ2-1	TGTGCCAGTAGATGGGGGGATGAGCAGTTCTTC	CASRWGDEQFF
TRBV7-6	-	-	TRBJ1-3	TGTGCCAGCAGCTTAGCGGCGGGCGCGGCAGGAAACACCATATATTTT	CASSLAAGAAGNTIYF
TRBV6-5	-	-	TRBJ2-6	TGTGCCAGCAGTTTAACAGGGTATGGGGCCAACGTCCTGACTTTC	CASSLTGYGANVLTF
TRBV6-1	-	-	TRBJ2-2	TGTGCCAGCAGTGAAGTCGACACCGGGGAGCTGTTTTTT	CASSEVDTGELFF
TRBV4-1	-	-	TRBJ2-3	TGCGCCAGCAGCCAAGTAATTTGGGGGGCCGAAGATACGCAGTATTTT	CASSQVIWGAEDTQYF
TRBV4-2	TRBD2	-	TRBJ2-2	TGTGCCAGCAGCCAAGAGGTGCGGGGGGGCACCGGGGAGCTGTTTTTT	CASSQEVRGGTGELFF
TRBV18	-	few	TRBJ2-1	TGTGCCAGCTCACCAGGCAGGGGGGTGTATGAGCAGTTCTTC	CASSPGRGVYEQFF
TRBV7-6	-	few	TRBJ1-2	TGTGCCAGCAGCCCCCCGGGGATCGGAGGCTACACCTTC	CASSPPGIGGYTF
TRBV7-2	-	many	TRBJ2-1	TGTGCCAGCAGCGACGGGGATTACAATGAGCAGTTCTTC	CASSDGDYNEQFF
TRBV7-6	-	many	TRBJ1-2	TGTGCCAGCAGCCCAACCGGTGGTGAAGCGGACGCTAACTATGGCTACACCTTC	CASSPTGGEADANYGYTF